A single sample is the source of the 17 T cell receptor beta chains below, sequenced in a study of blood T cell repertoires in COVID-19. Profiling relied on immunoSEQ multiplex PCR, and the TCRdb table lists in-frame clones only, not all of them. The sample has about 330,000 clones, more than 85% seen once. Sequenced sample: PBMCs or T cells enriched from blood (not recorded which). These receptors were taken from a woman in her 30s who had recovered from COVID-19.

This rearrangement joins TRBV6-5 to TRBJ2-2, with 7 nucleotides matching TRBD2. Germline CDR1 is MNHEY and CDR2 is SVGAGI. V lost 5 bases to trimming and J lost 1 base; unmatched junction nucleotides: 4. The CDR3 is 15 amino acids. The CDR3 here is CASSQWGGNTGELFF. The CDR3, as DNA: TGTGCCAGCAGTCAGTGGGGGGGGAACACCGGGGAGCTGTTTTTT.

The chain carries TRBV19 and TRBJ2-5, with TRBD1 matching 12 bases. Germline values: CDR1 LNHDA, CDR2 SQIVND (reference sequence). With V trimmed by 5 bases and J by 5 bases, 15 bases remained unmatched. The CDR3 totals 18 residues. CDR3 region: CASSRGSGTGGLRETQYF. The CDR3 nucleotides are TGTGCCAGTAGTCGGGGATCCGGGACAGGGGGCTTGAGGGAGACCCAGTACTTC. Based on the CDR3 plus reference TRBV19 and TRBJ2-5, the full variable domain is DGGITQSPKYLFRKEGQNVTLSCEQNLNHDAMYWYRQDPGQGLRLIYYSQIVNDFQKGDIAEGYSVSREKKESFPLTVTSAQKNPTAFYLCASSRGSGTGGLRETQYFGPGTRLLVL.

The rearrangement uses TRBV9 and TRBJ2-7; a weak D match, TRBD1 (5 bases). The CDR3 contains 13 residues. Germline loops: CDR1 SGDLS, CDR2 YYNGEE. Between the trimmed V and J ends, which lost 0 bases and 5 bases, there was a span of 9 bases. The CDR3 coding sequence is TGTGCCAGCAGCGTAGAACAGGTGGACGAGCAGTACTTC. This sequence encodes CASSVEQVDEQYF.

The chain carries TRBV7-9 and TRBJ2-3; 10 bases line up with TRBD2. CDR1 and CDR2 (germline): SEHNR, FQNEAQ (reference sequence). V shed 5 bases and J 6 bases; nucleotides not matched to a gene: 11. This CDR3 is built from 16 residues. CDR3 loop: CASSRLAGGPMDTQYF. The CDR3 nucleotides read TGTGCCAGCAGCCGCTTAGCGGGGGGCCCGATGGATACGCAGTATTTT. The variable domain in full, completed from reference TRBV7-9 and TRBJ2-3, reads DTGVSQNPRHKITKRGQNVTFRCDPISEHNRLYWYRQTLGQGPEFLTYFQNEAQLEKSRLLSDRFSAERPKGSFSTLEIQRTEQGDSAMYLCASSRLAGGPMDTQYFGPGTRLTVL.

The J gene is TRBJ1-2, the V gene TRBV5-6; the match to TRBD1 covers 11 bases. This CDR3 contains 15 residues. V lost 4 bases to trimming and J lost 6 bases; unmatched junction nucleotides: 8. Germline V gene data show CDR1 as SGHDT and CDR2 as YYEEEE. The CDR3 spells CASSTGQGAGDGYTF. The CDR3 DNA reads as TGTGCCAGCAGCACCGGACAGGGGGCCGGGGATGGCTACACCTTC. Filled out from reference TRBV5-6 and TRBJ1-2, the complete variable domain reads DAGVTQSPTHLIKTRGQQVTLRCSPKSGHDTVSWYQQALGQGPQFIFQYYEEEERQRGNFPDRFSGHQFPNYSSELNVNALLLGDSALYLCASSTGQGAGDGYTFGSGTRLTVV.

V is TRBV4-1 and J is TRBJ1-4; the match to TRBD1 covers 8 bases. The CDR3 is 16 amino acids. Trimming removed 1 base from V and 7 bases from J; junction bases left unmatched: 8. Per the germline V gene, CDR1 is MGHRA and CDR2 is YSYEKL. CDR3 loop: CASSQVWGRGPEKLFF. In DNA, the CDR3 is TGCGCCAGCAGCCAAGTCTGGGGCAGGGGGCCTGAAAAACTGTTTTTT.

The chain recombines TRBV18 with TRBJ1-1; weak D call: TRBD1 (6 bases). Germline CDR1 KGHSH, CDR2 LQKENI. This CDR3 region has 14 residues. V was pared by 8 bases and J by 0 bases, with 13 bases between. The CDR3: CASQKNRVNTEAFF. As DNA, the CDR3 is TGTGCCAGCCAGAAGAACAGGGTGAACACTGAAGCTTTCTTT.

The V gene is TRBV3-1 (or the pseudogene TRBV3-2), the J gene TRBJ1-2; D is unresolved. V shed 5 bases and J shed 4 bases, with 11 bases lying between them. Germline loops: CDR1 LGHDT, CDR2 YNNKEL (reference sequence). CDR3 size: 13 residues. The CDR3 spells CASSALEGYGYTF. The CDR3 DNA follows: TGTGCCAGCAGCGCCTTGGAGGGCTATGGCTACACCTTC.

The V gene is TRBV6-6, the J gene TRBJ2-7, with 8 bases matching TRBD2. Germline trimming cut 0 bases from V and 4 bases from J; bases unmatched to any gene: 5. The CDR3 consists of 15 residues. Germline loops: CDR1 MNHNY, CDR2 SVGAGI (reference sequence). The CDR3 protein is CASSYSSGRGYEQYF. CDR3 nucleotides: TGTGCCAGCAGTTACTCGAGCGGGAGAGGGTACGAGCAGTACTTC.

The chain carries TRBV20-1 and TRBJ2-7; maybe TRBD2 (6 bases). Trimming cost V 6 bases and J 3 bases, with 9 bases left between them. CDR1 is DFQATT and CDR2 is SNEGSKA in the germline V gene (reference sequence). The CDR3 runs to 11 residues. CDR3 sequence reads: CSATGVYEQYF. DNA of the CDR3: TGCAGTGCGACGGGGGTCTACGAGCAGTACTTC.

J is TRBJ2-5 and V is TRBV9; TRBD2 aligns across 14 bases. Looked up from germline, CDR1 is SGDLS and CDR2 is YYNGEE. The CDR3 has 18 amino acids. The ends lost 4 bases at V and 4 bases at J; junction bases unmatched: 12. The CDR3 is CASSPELTSGGAGETQYF. CDR3 bases: TGTGCCAGCAGCCCTGAGTTGACTAGCGGGGGGGCCGGAGAGACCCAGTACTTC.

This clone was seen once. The chain couples TRBV6-5 to TRBJ2-1; 8 bases are shared with TRBD1. The CDR3 length is 14 residues. The V segment lost 7 bases and the J segment 7 bases; nucleotides outside the gene matches: 9. Germline values: CDR1 MNHEY, CDR2 SVGAGI. The DNA of the CDR3 is TGTGCCAGCACCTCTCCCCGGACAGGGAATGAGCAGTTCTTC. It encodes CASTSPRTGNEQFF.

The chain links TRBV1 to TRBJ1-6; no check of the table's D call, TRBD1, against the DNA was made. TRBV1 is given as a pseudogene. CDR3 size: 16 residues. CDR3 nucleotide sequence: TGCACCAGCAGTTATCCCCGGAACAGGTATAGATCACCCCTCCACTTT. Protein: CTSSYPRNRYRSPLHF.

The chain couples TRBV6-5 to TRBJ1-1; TRBD1 matches at 7 bases. This CDR3 region has 14 residues. Germline V gene data show CDR1 as MNHEY and CDR2 as SVGAGI. Trimming at V came to 0 bases and at J to 7 bases, leaving 5 bases not matched to a gene. The CDR3 DNA reads as TGTGCCAGCAGTTACTCGGCAGGGGGAAGTGAAGCTTTCTTT. This translates into CASSYSAGGSEAFF.

The CDR3 DNA follows: TGTGCCAGCAGCTTAGGGGCAAACCAAGAGACCCAGTACTTC. Protein: CASSLGANQETQYF. The gene calls are TRBV11-2 and TRBJ2-5, with D unclear. The CDR3 covers 14 residues. Trimming left V 1 base short and J 0 bases short, with 6 bases between. In germline, CDR1 is SGHAT, CDR2 FQNNGV.

This chain links TRBV11-2 with TRBJ2-7; D unresolved. Trimming pared 4 bases from V and 3 bases from J, leaving 13 bases between. The CDR3 has 14 residues. Germline V gene lookup returns CDR1 SGHAT and CDR2 FQNNGV. The CDR3 region is CASSSVQVIYEQYF. CDR3 DNA: TGTGCCAGCAGCTCGGTCCAGGTTATCTACGAGCAGTACTTC.

The CDR3 DNA reads TGTGCCAGCAGTCCTAGAGGACAGTCCGAAGCTTTCTTT. Its protein is CASSPRGQSEAFF. The chain is built from TRBV27 and TRBJ1-1; D possibly corresponds to TRBD1 (6 bases). The CDR3 sequence is 13 residues long. Per the germline V gene, CDR1 is MNHEY and CDR2 is SMNVEV (reference sequence). With 5 bases removed from V and 8 bases from J, the gap between germline ends came to 15 bases.